Presented here are 26 T cell receptor beta chains from one specimen sequenced in a study of CD8 T cells in ankylosing spondylitis. TCRdb independently ran MiXCR on the 5' RACE reads; one entry per CDR3 protein. The sample lists 200,000 to 250,000 distinct CDR3 sequences, approximately 24% occurring once. Source material: blood, either unsorted or a sorted T cell fraction (not recorded which). The source of these receptors is a male donor with ankylosing spondylitis or in good health (not recorded which).

The sample holds many counts of this clonotype. The chain links TRBV14 to TRBJ2-2, with D uncertain. The CDR3 loop spans 13 amino acids. The germline CDR1 and CDR2 sequences are SGHDN and FVKESK. Between the trimmed V and J ends, which lost 1 base and 6 bases, there was a span of 6 bases. CDR3 in amino acids: CASSQVYPGELFF. CDR3 nucleotide sequence: TGTGCCAGCAGCCAAGTATATCCCGGGGAGCTGTTTTTT. The variable domain in full, completed from reference TRBV14 and TRBJ2-2, reads EAGVTQFPSHSVIEKGQTVTLRCDPISGHDNLYWYRRVMGKEIKFLLHFVKESKQDESGMPNNRFLAERTGGTYSTLKVQPAELEDSGVYFCASSQVYPGELFFGEGSRLTVL.

The chain carries TRBV2 and TRBJ1-5; D is possibly TRBD1 (6 bases). Looked up from germline, CDR1 is SNHLY and CDR2 is FYNNEI. The germline V and J ends were trimmed by 1 base and 2 bases, with 12 bases remaining between them. This CDR3 comprises 16 residues. CDR3 protein: CASSEGAGARNQPQHF. The CDR3 DNA is TGTGCCAGCAGTGAAGGGGCGGGGGCACGCAATCAGCCCCAGCATTTT.

The chain uses TRBV29-1 and TRBJ2-1; D not resolved. This CDR3 has 11 residues. The germline V gene encodes CDR1 SQVTM and CDR2 ANQGSEA. The V end lost 6 bases, the J end lost 4 bases, and 7 bases lay between the germline ends. The CDR3 here is CSVEQYNEQFF. For the CDR3, the DNA is TGCAGCGTAGAGCAGTACAATGAGCAGTTCTTC.

This clonotype was found a few times. The chain employs TRBV6-1 and TRBJ2-1; 11 positions agree with TRBD2. Looked up from germline, CDR1 is MNHNS and CDR2 is SASEGT. Germline trimming cut 7 bases from V and 5 bases from J; bases unmatched to any gene: 10. This CDR3 comprises 16 residues. The CDR3 nucleotides are TGTGCCAGCACCCCTTTCTTAGCGGGAGGGAACAATGAGCAGTTCTTC. Residues: CASTPFLAGGNNEQFF.

Many counts were recorded for this clonotype. This sequence joins TRBV7-2 and TRBJ2-7, with 9 nucleotides matching TRBD2. The germline V gene encodes CDR1 SGHTA and CDR2 FQGNSA. The CDR3 has 16 residues. V gave up 0 bases and J gave up 3 bases; unmatched junction bases: 6. Written as DNA, the CDR3 is TGTGCCAGCAGCTTAGCGACTAGCGGCTACCACTACGAGCAGTACTTC. Encoded protein: CASSLATSGYHYEQYF.

The rearrangement uses TRBV29-1 and TRBJ2-3; no definite D call. There are 14 residues in the CDR3. V dropped 0 bases and J dropped 0 bases, with 7 bases sitting between them. Germline CDR1 is SQVTM and CDR2 is ANQGSEA. Written as DNA, the CDR3 is TGCAGCGTTGAAGAAGTGACGAGCACAGATACGCAGTATTTT. This gives the protein CSVEEVTSTDTQYF.

The rearrangement joins TRBV15 to TRBJ2-1, with D possibly being TRBD1 or TRBD2 (5 bases each). CDR3 length equals 16 residues. CDR1 is LNHNV and CDR2 is YYDKDF in the germline V gene (reference sequence). V lost 0 bases to trimming and J lost 0 bases, with 9 bases between them. The CDR3 here is CATSREGTGSYNEQFF. For the CDR3, the DNA is TGTGCCACCAGCAGAGAAGGGACGGGCTCCTACAATGAGCAGTTCTTC.

V is TRBV7-6 and J is TRBJ2-5; 7 bases align to TRBD1. The germline V gene encodes CDR1 SGHVS and CDR2 FNYEAQ. With 0 bases clipped from V and 0 bases from J, the junction kept 7 bases outside the gene matches. CDR3 length: 17 residues. The CDR3 reads CASSLAGRGTDQETQYF. CDR3 DNA sequence: TGTGCCAGCAGCTTAGCCGGCAGGGGGACAGACCAAGAGACCCAGTACTTC.

This clonotype has ten or more counts. The rearrangement links TRBV4-3 to TRBJ2-3, with 10 bases identical to TRBD2. This CDR3 has 14 residues. With V trimmed by 0 bases and J by 14 bases, 8 bases remained unmatched. Germline V gene lookup returns CDR1 LGHNA and CDR2 YSLEER. The CDR3 protein is CASSQDLLAGVPYF. The DNA of the CDR3 is TGCGCCAGCAGCCAAGATCTTCTAGCGGGAGTGCCGTATTTT.

This clonotype was seen repeatedly, ten times or more. This rearrangement joins TRBV29-1 to TRBJ2-1; D gene unclear. CDR1 and CDR2 (germline): SQVTM, ANQGSEA. The CDR3 totals 13 residues. V was trimmed by 3 bases and J by 6 bases, leaving 12 bases between them. The CDR3 DNA reads TGCAGCGTTGACCGGGTTTTGGGCAATGAGCAGTTCTTC. Its protein product is CSVDRVLGNEQFF.

The chain combines TRBV7-2 with TRBJ2-7, with D perhaps being TRBD1 or TRBD2 (6 bases each). Germline loops: CDR1 SGHTA, CDR2 FQGNSA. CDR3 length: 15 residues. Trimming removed 1 base from V and 1 base from J, with 11 bases in between. CDR3 nucleotide sequence: TGTGCCAGCAGCTTAGGGAGGGGGGAGTCCTACGAGCAGTACTTC. Protein: CASSLGRGESYEQYF.

This chain connects TRBV20-1 to TRBJ1-3; possible D gene TRBD1, 5 bases. Looked up from germline, CDR1 is DFQATT and CDR2 is SNEGSKA (reference sequence). With 1 base removed from V and 4 bases from J, the gap between germline ends came to 8 bases. The CDR3 spans 13 residues. The CDR3 reads CSARGTTGNTIYF. CDR3 coding DNA: TGCAGTGCTAGAGGGACAACAGGAAACACCATATATTTT.

The chain carries TRBV12-3 or TRBV12-4 and TRBJ2-7; no clear D gene. The CDR3 consists of 12 residues. V lost 2 bases to trimming and J lost 6 bases, with 8 bases between them. CDR3 bases: TGTGCCAGCAGTTTAACGGGTTCCGAGCAGTACTTC. Protein: CASSLTGSEQYF.

There are a few counts of this clonotype. The chain carries TRBV29-1 and TRBJ2-3; TRBD2 aligns across 8 bases. The length of the CDR3 is 15 residues. The V segment lost 6 bases and the J segment 4 bases; nucleotides outside the gene matches: 12. CDR1 is SQVTM, CDR2 ANQGSEA, per germline. For the CDR3, the DNA is TGCAGCGTCCCTCCCCCGCGCGGGAGGTCAGATACGCAGTATTTT. Translated: CSVPPPRGRSDTQYF.

This clonotype was detected many times. The chain joins TRBV12-3 or TRBV12-4 to TRBJ1-5; a weak D match, TRBD1 (6 bases). The germline V and J ends were trimmed by 7 bases and 2 bases, with 12 bases remaining between them. The CDR3 covers 14 residues. The CDR3 loop reads CASIGQSGNQPQHF. DNA of the CDR3: TGTGCCAGCATTGGACAGTCGGGCAATCAGCCCCAGCATTTT.

This clonotype was picked up a small number of times. The chain has TRBV5-5 and TRBJ1-2, with 8 bases identical to TRBD1. The CDR3 is 12 amino acids. Unmatched junction bases numbered 4, after V lost 4 bases and J lost 8 bases. Germline CDR1 reads SGHKS; CDR2 reads YYEKEE (reference sequence). DNA for the CDR3: TGTGCCAGCAGCAAGGACAGGGTGGGCTACACCTTC. Protein: CASSKDRVGYTF.

The V and J genes are TRBV29-1 and TRBJ2-7; 8 positions match TRBD2. The J segment lost 0 bases and the V segment lost 7 bases, leaving 5 bases of the junction unmatched. This CDR3 is 13 amino acids long. Germline V lookup: CDR1 SQVTM, CDR2 ANQGSEA. For the CDR3, the DNA is TGCAGCGCTAGCGGGCCCCCCTCCTACGAGCAGTACTTC. Protein product: CSASGPPSYEQYF.

This clonotype was observed at least ten times. The chain links TRBV12-3 or TRBV12-4 to TRBJ1-6; no clear D gene. The CDR3 has 13 amino acids. Trimming took 5 bases from V and 8 from J, leaving 10 bases between them. Here the CDR3 DNA reads TGTGCCAGCAGTCCCAGGACGGATTCACCCCTCCACTTT. This sequence encodes CASSPRTDSPLHF.

V gene TRBV3-1 combines with J gene TRBJ2-1, with TRBD2 identical over 8 bases. V lost 1 base, J lost 1 base, and 6 bases stayed unmatched. Germline lookup yields CDR1 LGHDT and CDR2 YNNKEL (reference sequence). CDR3 size: 17 residues. The CDR3 DNA reads TGTGCCAGCAGCCAAGTTATTAGCGGGACTTCCTACAATGAGCAGTTCTTC. It yields the protein CASSQVISGTSYNEQFF.

In this sample, this clonotype turned up many times. The chain carries TRBV5-1 and TRBJ1-1; D unresolved. Trimming removed 3 bases at V and 1 base at J, with 10 bases between. Germline V CDR1 and CDR2: SGHRS, YFSETQ. The CDR3 has 14 amino acids. Here the CDR3 DNA reads TGCGCCAGCAGCTCCCGGGCCCAGAACACTGAAGCTTTCTTT. Translation: CASSSRAQNTEAFF.

The V gene is TRBV20-1, the J gene TRBJ2-7; weak D call: TRBD2 (5 bases). Germline-derived CDR1 and CDR2 are DFQATT and SNEGSKA (reference sequence). This CDR3 has 19 residues. Deletions cut 6 bases from V and 3 bases from J, with 33 bases between. The CDR3 bases are TGCAGTGCAAAAAAAGCCCCTCGAGGGAACCTGGGGTCTGTCTACGAGCAGTACTTC. This sequence encodes CSAKKAPRGNLGSVYEQYF.

The CDR3 reads CSASEQGDYEQYF. The CDR3 DNA reads TGCAGTGCTAGCGAACAGGGGGACTACGAGCAGTACTTC. The chain links TRBV20-1 to TRBJ2-7, with 8 bases that match TRBD1. CDR3 length: 13 amino acids. Trimming at V came to 3 bases and at J to 3 bases, leaving 4 bases not matched to a gene. The V gene's germline CDR1 is DFQATT and CDR2 SNEGSKA (reference sequence).

In this sample, this clonotype turned up many times. The V gene is TRBV15, the J gene TRBJ2-1; 9 bases match TRBD2. V lost 6 bases and J lost 7; bases outside the gene matches: 13. Germline assignment: CDR1 LNHNV and CDR2 YYDKDF (reference sequence). The CDR3 consists of 16 residues. In DNA form, the CDR3 reads TGTGCCACCAGGTTCAAGATAGCGGGAGAAGATAATGAGCAGTTCTTC. It is translated as CATRFKIAGEDNEQFF.

At least ten counts were recorded for this clonotype. V usage is TRBV29-1 and J usage is TRBJ2-2, with D hard to call. Germline V gives CDR1 SQVTM, CDR2 ANQGSEA. CDR3 length equals 13 residues. V was shortened by 3 bases and J by 1 base, with 6 bases between the two germline ends. The CDR3 region has the DNA TGCAGCGTTGATAGGCAGAACACCGGGGAGCTGTTTTTT. The encoded protein is CSVDRQNTGELFF.

This sequence joins TRBV7-9 and TRBJ2-1, with TRBD1 matching 9 bases. V shed 4 bases and J 0 bases; nucleotides not matched to a gene: 4. CDR1 SEHNR and CDR2 FQNEAQ come from the germline V gene (reference sequence). The CDR3 has 16 residues. The CDR3 loop is CASSSMDRGSYNEQFF. CDR3 DNA: TGTGCCAGCAGCTCGATGGACAGGGGCTCCTACAATGAGCAGTTCTTC.

The rearrangement joins TRBV20-1 to TRBJ2-1, with D perhaps matching TRBD1 (5 bases). Germline lookup yields CDR1 DFQATT and CDR2 SNEGSKA (reference sequence). Trimming stripped 2 bases from V and 4 bases from J, with 9 bases between. The CDR3 extends over 13 amino acids. CDR3 sequence reads: CSARFRVYNEQFF. Written as DNA, the CDR3 is TGCAGTGCTAGATTCAGGGTGTACAATGAGCAGTTCTTC.